This TCR beta chain was identified during a study of T cells in Graves' hyperthyroidism and ophthalmopathy. Notes on the study in general: Among thyroid clonotypes expanded above 0.001, most also appeared in blood.

This clonotype was observed a handful of times. Its specificity is not known. Using RNA transcripts as the source, TCR beta CDR3 regions were amplified. Carried out on the TCR CDR3, a first-round RT-PCR used the HTBI primer set. MiXCR was run by TCRdb on the multiplex PCR reads, yielding one entry per CDR3 protein. The sample lists about 270,000 distinct CDR3 sequences, about 20% occurring once. Individuals with ophthalmopathy presented a Clinical Activity Score of at least 3, a NOSPECS grade of at least 4 and a duration under 3 months. The study based diagnoses on clinical symptoms, serum thyroxine and TRAb, thyroid ultrasound and orbital computed tomography. CDR3 length: 15 amino acids. Per the germline V gene, CDR1 is MDHEN and CDR2 is SYDVKM. V trimming: 3 bases; J trimming: 5 bases; junction bases outside the gene matches: 4.

This receptor was identified in a man aged 25 to 40 with Graves' ophthalmopathy. Input material: blood. V gene TRBV28 combines with J gene TRBJ2-2, with 9 bases lining up with TRBD2. The CDR3 protein is CASSFLAGATGELFF. As DNA, the CDR3 is TGTGCCAGCAGTTTTTTAGCGGGAGCTACCGGGGAGCTGTTTTTT.